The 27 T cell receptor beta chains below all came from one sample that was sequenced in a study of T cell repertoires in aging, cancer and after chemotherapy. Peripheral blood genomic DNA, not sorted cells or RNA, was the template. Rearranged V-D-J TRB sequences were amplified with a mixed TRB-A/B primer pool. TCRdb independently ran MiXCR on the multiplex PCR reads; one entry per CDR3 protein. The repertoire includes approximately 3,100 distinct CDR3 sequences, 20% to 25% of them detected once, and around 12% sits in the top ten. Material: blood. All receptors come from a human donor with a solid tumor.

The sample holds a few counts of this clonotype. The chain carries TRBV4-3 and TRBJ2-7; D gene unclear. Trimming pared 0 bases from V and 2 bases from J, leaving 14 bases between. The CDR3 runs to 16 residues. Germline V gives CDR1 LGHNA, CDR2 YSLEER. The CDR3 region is CASSQDSAPSPYEQYF. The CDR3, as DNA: TGCGCCAGCAGCCAAGATAGTGCCCCCTCTCCCTACGAGCAGTACTTC.

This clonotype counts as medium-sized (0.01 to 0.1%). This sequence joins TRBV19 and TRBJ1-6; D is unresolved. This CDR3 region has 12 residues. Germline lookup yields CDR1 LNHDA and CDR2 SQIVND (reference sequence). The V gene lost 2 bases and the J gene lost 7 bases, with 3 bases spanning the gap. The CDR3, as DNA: TGTGCCAGTAGTATACGGAATTCACCCCTCCACTTT. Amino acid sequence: CASSIRNSPLHF. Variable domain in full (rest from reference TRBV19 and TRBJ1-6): DGGITQSPKYLFRKEGQNVTLSCEQNLNHDAMYWYRQDPGQGLRLIYYSQIVNDFQKGDIAEGYSVSREKKESFPLTVTSAQKNPTAFYLCASSIRNSPLHFGNGTRLTVT.

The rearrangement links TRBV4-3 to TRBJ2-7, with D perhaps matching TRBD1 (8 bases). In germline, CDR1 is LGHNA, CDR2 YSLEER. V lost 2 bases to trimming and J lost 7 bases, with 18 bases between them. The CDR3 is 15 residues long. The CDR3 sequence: CASSQRSQGGQEQYF. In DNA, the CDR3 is TGCGCCAGCAGCCAACGGTCACAGGGGGGGCAAGAGCAGTACTTC.

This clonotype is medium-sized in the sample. The CDR3, as DNA: TGTGCCAGCTCACTACTCGGACAGTACAATGAGCAGTTCTTC. Its translation is CASSLLGQYNEQFF. V is TRBV18 and J is TRBJ2-1, with D perhaps matching TRBD1 (6 bases). The CDR3 spans 14 residues. The germline gives CDR1 KGHSH, CDR2 LQKENI. Trimming took 4 bases from V and 4 from J, leaving 11 bases between them. Using reference TRBV18 and TRBJ2-1 for the parts outside the CDR3, the full variable domain is NAGVMQNPRHLVRRRGQEARLRCSPMKGHSHVYWYRQLPEEGLKFMVYLQKENIIDESGMPKERFSAEFPKEGPSILRIQQVVRGDSAAYFCASSLLGQYNEQFFGPGTRLTVL.

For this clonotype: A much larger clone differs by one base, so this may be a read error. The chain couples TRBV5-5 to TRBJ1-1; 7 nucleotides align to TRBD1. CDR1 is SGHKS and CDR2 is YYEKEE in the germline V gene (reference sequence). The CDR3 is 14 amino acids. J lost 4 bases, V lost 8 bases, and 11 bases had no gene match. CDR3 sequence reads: CARSRDSRGTEAFF. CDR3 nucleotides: TGTGCCAGAAGCAGGGACAGTCGCGGCACTGAAGCTTTCTTT.

The DNA of the CDR3 is TGTGCCAGCAGTTTACAGGATCCGAACACTGAAGCTTTCTTT. Translated, it gives CASSLQDPNTEAFF. V and J are TRBV6-5 and TRBJ1-1; perhaps TRBD1 as D (5 bases). V lost 4 bases and J 1 base, leaving 10 bases between the germline ends. Germline V CDR1 and CDR2: MNHEY, SVGAGI. The CDR3 runs 14 residues.

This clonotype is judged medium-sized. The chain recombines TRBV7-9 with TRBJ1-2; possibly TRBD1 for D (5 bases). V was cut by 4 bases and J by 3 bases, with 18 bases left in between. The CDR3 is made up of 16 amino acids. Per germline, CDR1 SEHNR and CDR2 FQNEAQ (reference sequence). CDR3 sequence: CASSSWRGEVHYGYTF. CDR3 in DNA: TGTGCCAGCAGCTCGTGGCGAGGGGAGGTGCACTATGGCTACACCTTC.

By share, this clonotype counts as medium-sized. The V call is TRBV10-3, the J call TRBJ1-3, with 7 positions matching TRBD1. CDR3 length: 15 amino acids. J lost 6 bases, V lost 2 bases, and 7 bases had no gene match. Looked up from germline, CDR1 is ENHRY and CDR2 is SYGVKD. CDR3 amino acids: CAISEDRAVVNTIYF. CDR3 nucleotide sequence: TGTGCCATCAGTGAGGACAGGGCGGTAGTAAACACCATATATTTT.

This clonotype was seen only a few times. The CDR3 sequence: CAKDQVNRDRGFSGANVLTF. The DNA for the CDR3 is TGTGCCAAGGATCAGGTCAACCGGGACAGGGGATTCTCTGGGGCCAACGTCCTGACTTTC. The chain links TRBV21-1 to TRBJ2-6; TRBD1 is the table's D call and was not checked against the DNA. TRBV21-1 is annotated as a pseudogene. The CDR3 sequence is 20 residues long.

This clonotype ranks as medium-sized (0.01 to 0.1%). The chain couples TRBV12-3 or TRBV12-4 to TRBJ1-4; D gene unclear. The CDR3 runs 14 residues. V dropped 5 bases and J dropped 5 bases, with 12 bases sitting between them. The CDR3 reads CASSETALNEKLFF. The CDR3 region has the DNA TGTGCCAGCAGTGAAACAGCCTTGAATGAAAAACTGTTTTTT.

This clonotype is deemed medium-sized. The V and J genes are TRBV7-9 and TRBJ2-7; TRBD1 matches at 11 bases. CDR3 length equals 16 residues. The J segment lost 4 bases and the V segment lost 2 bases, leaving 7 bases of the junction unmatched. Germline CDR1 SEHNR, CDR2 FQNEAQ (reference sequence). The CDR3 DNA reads TGTGCCAGCAGCTTACGGACAGGGGGCGCGAATTACGAGCAGTACTTC. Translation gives CASSLRTGGANYEQYF.

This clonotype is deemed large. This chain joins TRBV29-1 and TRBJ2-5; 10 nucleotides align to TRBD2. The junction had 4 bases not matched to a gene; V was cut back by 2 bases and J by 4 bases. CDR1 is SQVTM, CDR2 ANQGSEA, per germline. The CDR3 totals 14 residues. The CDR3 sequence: CSVEPSGGRETQYF. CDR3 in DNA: TGCAGCGTTGAACCTAGCGGGGGTAGAGAGACCCAGTACTTC. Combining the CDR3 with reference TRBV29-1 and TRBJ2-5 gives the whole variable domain SAVISQKPSRDICQRGTSLTIQCQVDSQVTMMFWYRQQPGQSLTLIATANQGSEATYESGFVIDKFPISRPNLTFSTLTVSNMSPEDSSIYLCSVEPSGGRETQYFGPGTRLLVL.

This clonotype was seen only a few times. The chain's CDR3 is CASSKLGSGGENTF. CDR3 DNA sequence: TGTGCCAGCAGCAAATTGGGTTCCGGGGGTGAAAACACCTTC. The V and J genes are TRBV21-1 and TRBJ1-2; the DNA was not used to check the table's D call, TRBD1. TRBV21-1 is a pseudogene segment. CDR3 length: 14 residues.

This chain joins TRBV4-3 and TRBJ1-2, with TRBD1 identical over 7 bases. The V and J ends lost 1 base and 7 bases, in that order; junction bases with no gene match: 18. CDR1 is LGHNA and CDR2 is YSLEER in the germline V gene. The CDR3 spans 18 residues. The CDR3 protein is CASSQAEGRDSLYSGYTF. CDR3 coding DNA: TGCGCCAGCAGCCAAGCCGAAGGCAGGGACAGCCTCTATAGTGGCTACACCTTC.

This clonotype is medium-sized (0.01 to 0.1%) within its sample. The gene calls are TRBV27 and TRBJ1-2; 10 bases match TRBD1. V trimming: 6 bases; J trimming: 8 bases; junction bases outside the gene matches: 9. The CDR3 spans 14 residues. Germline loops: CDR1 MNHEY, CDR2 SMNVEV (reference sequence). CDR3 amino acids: CASRSQGQGFGYTF. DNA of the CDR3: TGTGCCAGCAGGTCTCAGGGACAGGGGTTCGGCTACACCTTC.

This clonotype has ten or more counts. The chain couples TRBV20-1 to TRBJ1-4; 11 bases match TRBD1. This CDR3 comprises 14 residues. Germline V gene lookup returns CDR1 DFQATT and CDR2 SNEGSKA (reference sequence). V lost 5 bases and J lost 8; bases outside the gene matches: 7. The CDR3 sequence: CSAAGGQGDEKLFF. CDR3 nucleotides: TGCAGTGCTGCCGGGGGACAGGGGGACGAAAAACTGTTTTTT.

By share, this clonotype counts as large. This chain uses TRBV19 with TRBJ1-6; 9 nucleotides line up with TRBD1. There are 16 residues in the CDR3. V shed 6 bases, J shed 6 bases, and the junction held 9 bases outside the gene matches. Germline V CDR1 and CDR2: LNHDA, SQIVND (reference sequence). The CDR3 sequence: CASSSGTGKGNSPLHF. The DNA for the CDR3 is TGTGCCAGTAGCTCCGGGACAGGGAAGGGTAATTCACCCCTCCACTTT.

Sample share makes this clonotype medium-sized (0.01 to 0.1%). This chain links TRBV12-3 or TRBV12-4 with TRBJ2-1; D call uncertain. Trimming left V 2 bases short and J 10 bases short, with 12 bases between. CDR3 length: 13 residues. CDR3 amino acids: CASSLSNSREQFF. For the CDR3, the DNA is TGTGCCAGCAGTTTATCGAATTCCAGGGAGCAGTTCTTC.

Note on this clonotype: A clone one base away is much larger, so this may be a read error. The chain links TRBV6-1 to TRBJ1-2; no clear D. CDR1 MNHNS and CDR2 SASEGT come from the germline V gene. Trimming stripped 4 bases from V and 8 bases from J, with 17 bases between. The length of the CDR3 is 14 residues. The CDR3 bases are TGTGCCAGCAGTGCCGGGTTCCGGGGTGAGGGCTACACCTTC. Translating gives CASSAGFRGEGYTF.

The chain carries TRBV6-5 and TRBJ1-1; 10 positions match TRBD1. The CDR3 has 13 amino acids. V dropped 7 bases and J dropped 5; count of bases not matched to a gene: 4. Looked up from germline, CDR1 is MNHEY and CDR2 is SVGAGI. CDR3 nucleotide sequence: TGTGCCAGCACCGACAGGGGGCAAACTGAAGCTTTCTTT. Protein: CASTDRGQTEAFF.

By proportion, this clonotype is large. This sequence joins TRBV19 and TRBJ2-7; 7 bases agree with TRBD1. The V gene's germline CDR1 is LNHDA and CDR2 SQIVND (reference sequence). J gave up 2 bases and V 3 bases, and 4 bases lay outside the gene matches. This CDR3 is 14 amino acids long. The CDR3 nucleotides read TGTGCCAGTAGTATGATGACAGGGCCCTACGAGCAGTACTTC. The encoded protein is CASSMMTGPYEQYF.

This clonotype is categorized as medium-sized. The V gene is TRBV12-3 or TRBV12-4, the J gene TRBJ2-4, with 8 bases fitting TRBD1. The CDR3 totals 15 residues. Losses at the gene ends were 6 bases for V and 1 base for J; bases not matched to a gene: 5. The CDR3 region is CASRQGGIAKNIQYF. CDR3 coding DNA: TGTGCCAGCAGACAGGGGGGTATCGCCAAAAACATTCAGTACTTC.

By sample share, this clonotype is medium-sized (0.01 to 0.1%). The CDR3 region has the DNA TGCGCCAGCAGCGCAGAGTACGAGCAGTACTTC. Protein product: CASSAEYEQYF. The chain employs TRBV5-1 and TRBJ2-7; D gene ambiguous. The germline V and J ends were trimmed by 4 bases and 4 bases, with 6 bases remaining between them. The CDR3 length is 11 residues. Germline V lookup: CDR1 SGHRS, CDR2 YFSETQ.

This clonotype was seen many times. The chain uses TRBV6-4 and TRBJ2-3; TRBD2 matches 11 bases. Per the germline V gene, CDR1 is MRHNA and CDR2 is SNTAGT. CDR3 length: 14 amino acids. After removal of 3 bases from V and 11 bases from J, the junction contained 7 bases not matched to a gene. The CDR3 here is CASSELAGVGVQYF. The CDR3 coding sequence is TGTGCCAGCAGTGAACTAGCGGGGGTGGGTGTGCAGTATTTT.

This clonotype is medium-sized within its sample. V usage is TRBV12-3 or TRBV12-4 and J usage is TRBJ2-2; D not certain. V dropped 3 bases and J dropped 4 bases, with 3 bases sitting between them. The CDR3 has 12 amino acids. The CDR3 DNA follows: TGTGCCAGCAGTTTGACCACCGGGGAGCTGTTTTTT. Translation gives CASSLTTGELFF.

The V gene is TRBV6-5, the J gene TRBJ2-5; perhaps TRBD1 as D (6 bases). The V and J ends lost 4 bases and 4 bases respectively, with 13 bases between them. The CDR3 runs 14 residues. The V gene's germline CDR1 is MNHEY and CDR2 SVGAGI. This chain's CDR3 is CASSSQGIVETQYF. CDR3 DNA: TGTGCCAGCAGTTCACAGGGTATTGTAGAGACCCAGTACTTC.

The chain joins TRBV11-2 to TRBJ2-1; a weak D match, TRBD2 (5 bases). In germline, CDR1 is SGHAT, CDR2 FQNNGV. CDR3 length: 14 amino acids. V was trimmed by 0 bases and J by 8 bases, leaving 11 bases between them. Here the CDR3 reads CASSLDHGVHEQFF. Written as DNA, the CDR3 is TGTGCCAGCAGCTTAGATCACGGGGTTCATGAGCAGTTCTTC.